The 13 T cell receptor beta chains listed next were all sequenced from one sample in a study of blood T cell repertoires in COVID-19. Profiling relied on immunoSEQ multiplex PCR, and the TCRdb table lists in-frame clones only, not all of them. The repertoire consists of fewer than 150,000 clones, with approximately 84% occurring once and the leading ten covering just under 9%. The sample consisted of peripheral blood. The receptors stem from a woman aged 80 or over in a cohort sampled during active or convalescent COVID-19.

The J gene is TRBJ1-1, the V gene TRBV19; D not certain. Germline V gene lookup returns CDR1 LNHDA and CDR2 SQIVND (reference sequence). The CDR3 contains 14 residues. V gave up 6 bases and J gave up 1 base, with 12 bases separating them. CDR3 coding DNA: TGTGCCAGTAGCCCGGGAAGGAGGAACACTGAAGCTTTCTTT. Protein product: CASSPGRRNTEAFF.

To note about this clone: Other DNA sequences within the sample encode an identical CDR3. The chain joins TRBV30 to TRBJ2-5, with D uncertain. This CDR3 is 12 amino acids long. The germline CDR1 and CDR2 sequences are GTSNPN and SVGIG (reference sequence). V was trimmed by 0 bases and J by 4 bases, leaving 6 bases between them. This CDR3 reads CAWSVLSETQYF. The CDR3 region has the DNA TGTGCCTGGAGTGTACTATCAGAGACCCAGTACTTC.

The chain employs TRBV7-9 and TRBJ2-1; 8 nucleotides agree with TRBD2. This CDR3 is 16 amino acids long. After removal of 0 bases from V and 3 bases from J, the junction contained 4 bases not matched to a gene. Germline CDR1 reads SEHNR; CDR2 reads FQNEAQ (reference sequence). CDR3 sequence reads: CASSLAVAGSYNEQFF. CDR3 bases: TGTGCCAGCAGCTTAGCAGTAGCGGGGAGCTACAATGAGCAGTTCTTC.

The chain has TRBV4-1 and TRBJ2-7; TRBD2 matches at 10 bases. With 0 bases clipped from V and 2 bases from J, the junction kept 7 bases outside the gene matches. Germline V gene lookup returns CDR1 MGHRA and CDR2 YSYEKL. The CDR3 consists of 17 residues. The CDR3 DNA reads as TGCGCCAGCAGCCAAGAAGTGGGGACTAGCGCTACCTACGAGCAGTACTTC. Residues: CASSQEVGTSATYEQYF.

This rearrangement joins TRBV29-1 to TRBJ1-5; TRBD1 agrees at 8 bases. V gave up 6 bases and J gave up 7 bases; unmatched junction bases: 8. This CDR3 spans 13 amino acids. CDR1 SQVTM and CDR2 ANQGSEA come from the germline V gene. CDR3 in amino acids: CSVKDRVNQPQHF. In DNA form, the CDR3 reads TGCAGCGTGAAGGACAGGGTGAACCAGCCCCAGCATTTT.

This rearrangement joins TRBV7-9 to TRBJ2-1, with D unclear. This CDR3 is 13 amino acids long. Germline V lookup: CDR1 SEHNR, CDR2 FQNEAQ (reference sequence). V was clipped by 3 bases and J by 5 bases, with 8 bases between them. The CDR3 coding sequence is TGTGCCAGCAGCTTTTCTGCTAACAATGAGCAGTTCTTC. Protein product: CASSFSANNEQFF.

The DNA for the CDR3 is TGTGCCAGTAGTCTTAACGGAGGTACAGATACGCAGTATTTT. It encodes CASSLNGGTDTQYF. V usage is TRBV19 and J usage is TRBJ2-3, with TRBD2 as a possible D gene (5 bases). Germline CDR1 and CDR2: LNHDA and SQIVND (reference sequence). The ends were cut back, 5 bases at V and 3 bases at J, with 12 bases in the middle. This CDR3 has 14 amino acids.

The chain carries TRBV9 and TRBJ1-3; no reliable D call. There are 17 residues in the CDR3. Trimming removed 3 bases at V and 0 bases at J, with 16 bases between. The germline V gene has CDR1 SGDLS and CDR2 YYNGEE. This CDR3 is CASSERTLLNSGNTIYF. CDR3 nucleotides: TGTGCCAGCAGCGAGAGGACTCTCCTCAACTCTGGAAACACCATATATTTT.

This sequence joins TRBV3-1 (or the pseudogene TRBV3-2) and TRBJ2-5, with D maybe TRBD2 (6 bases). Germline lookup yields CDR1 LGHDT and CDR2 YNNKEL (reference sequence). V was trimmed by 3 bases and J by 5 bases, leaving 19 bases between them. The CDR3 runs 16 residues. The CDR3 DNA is TGTGCCAGCAGCCAGCGGGGTTCTGGGAGAATGGAGACCCAGTACTTC. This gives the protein CASSQRGSGRMETQYF.

The CDR3 nucleotides read TGTGCCTGGACCATGGGACAGAGCTATGGCTACACCTTC. Its translation: CAWTMGQSYGYTF. This chain joins TRBV30 and TRBJ1-2; 7 nucleotides line up with TRBD1. The CDR3 spans 13 residues. The V and J ends lost 4 bases and 4 bases, in that order; junction bases with no gene match: 6. Per the germline V gene, CDR1 is GTSNPN and CDR2 is SVGIG (reference sequence).

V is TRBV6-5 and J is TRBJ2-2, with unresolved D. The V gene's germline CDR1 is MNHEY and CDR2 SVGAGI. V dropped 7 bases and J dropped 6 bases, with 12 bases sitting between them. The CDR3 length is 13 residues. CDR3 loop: CASMWAGAGELFF. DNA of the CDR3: TGTGCCAGCATGTGGGCCGGCGCCGGGGAGCTGTTTTTT.

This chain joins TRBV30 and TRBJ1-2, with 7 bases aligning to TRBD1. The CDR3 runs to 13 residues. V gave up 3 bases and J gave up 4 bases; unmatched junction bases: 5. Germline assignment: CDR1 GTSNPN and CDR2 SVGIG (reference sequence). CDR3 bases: TGTGCCTGGAGGAGGGGACAGAGCTATGGCTACACCTTC. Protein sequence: CAWRRGQSYGYTF.

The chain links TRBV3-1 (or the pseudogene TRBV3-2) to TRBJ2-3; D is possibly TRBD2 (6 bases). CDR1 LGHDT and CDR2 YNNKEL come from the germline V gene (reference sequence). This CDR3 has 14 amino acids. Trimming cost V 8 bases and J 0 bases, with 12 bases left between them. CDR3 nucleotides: TGTGCCAGCGAGGGTAGCGGAAGCACAGATACGCAGTATTTT. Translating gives CASEGSGSTDTQYF.